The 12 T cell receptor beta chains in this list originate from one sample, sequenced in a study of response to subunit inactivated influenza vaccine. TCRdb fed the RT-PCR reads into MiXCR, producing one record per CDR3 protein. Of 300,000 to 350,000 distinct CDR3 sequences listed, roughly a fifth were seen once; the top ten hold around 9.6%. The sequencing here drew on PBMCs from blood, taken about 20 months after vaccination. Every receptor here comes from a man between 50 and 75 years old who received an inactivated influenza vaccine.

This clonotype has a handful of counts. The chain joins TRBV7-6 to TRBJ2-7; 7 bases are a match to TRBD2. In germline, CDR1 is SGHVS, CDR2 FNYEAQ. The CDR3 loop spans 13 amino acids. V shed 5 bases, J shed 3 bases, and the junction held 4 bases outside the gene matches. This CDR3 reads CASSPREDYEQYF. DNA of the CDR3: TGTGCCAGCAGCCCCCGGGAGGACTACGAGCAGTACTTC.

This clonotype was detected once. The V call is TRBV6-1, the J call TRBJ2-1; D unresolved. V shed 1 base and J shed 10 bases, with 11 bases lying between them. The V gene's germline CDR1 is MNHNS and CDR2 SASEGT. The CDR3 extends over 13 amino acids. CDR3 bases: TGTGCCAGCAGTGAAGGTCGCCCGGACGAGCAGTTCTTC. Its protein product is CASSEGRPDEQFF.

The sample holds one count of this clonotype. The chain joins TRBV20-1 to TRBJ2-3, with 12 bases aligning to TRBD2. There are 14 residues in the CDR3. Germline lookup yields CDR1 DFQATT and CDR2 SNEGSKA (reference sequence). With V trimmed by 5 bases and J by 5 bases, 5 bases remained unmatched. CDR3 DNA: TGCAGTGCTCAGACTAGCGGGAGACAAGATACGCAGTATTTT. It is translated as CSAQTSGRQDTQYF.

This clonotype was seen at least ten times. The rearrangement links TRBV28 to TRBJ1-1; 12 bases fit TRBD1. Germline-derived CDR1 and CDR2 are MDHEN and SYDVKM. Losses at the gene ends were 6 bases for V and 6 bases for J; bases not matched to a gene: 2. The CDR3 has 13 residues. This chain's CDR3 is CASRGQGAPEAFF. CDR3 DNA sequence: TGTGCCAGCAGGGGACAGGGGGCCCCTGAAGCTTTCTTT.

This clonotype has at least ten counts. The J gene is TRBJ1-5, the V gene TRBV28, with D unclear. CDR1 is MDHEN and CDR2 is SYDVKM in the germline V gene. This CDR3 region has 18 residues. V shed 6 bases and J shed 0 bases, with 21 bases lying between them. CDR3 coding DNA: TGTGCCAGCAGGCCCCGGGCTAACATAGGTATTAGCAATCAGCCCCAGCATTTT. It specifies CASRPRANIGISNQPQHF. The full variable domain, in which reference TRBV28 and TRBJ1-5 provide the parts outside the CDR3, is DVKVTQSSRYLVKRTGEKVFLECVQDMDHENMFWYRQDPGLGLRLIYFSYDVKMKEKGDIPEGYSVSREKKERFSLILESASTNQTSMYLCASRPRANIGISNQPQHFGDGTRLSIL.

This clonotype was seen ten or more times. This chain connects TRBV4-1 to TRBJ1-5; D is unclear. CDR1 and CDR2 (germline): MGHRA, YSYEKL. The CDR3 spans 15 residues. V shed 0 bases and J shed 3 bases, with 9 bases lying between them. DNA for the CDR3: TGCGCCAGCAGCCAAGAAACGGGGATCAATCAGCCCCAGCATTTT. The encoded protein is CASSQETGINQPQHF.

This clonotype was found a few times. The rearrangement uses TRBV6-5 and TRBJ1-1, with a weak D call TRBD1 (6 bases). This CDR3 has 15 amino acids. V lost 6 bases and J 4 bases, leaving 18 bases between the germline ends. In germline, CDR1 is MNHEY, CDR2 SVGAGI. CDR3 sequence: CASRLSPQGTTEAFF. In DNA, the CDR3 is TGTGCCAGCAGGTTATCCCCACAGGGTACCACTGAAGCTTTCTTT.

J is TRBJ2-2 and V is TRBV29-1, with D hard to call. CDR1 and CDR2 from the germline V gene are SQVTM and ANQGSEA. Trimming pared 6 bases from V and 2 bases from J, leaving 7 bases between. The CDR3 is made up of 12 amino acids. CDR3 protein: CSVTRNTGELFF. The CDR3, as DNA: TGCAGCGTCACCCGTAACACCGGGGAGCTGTTTTTT.

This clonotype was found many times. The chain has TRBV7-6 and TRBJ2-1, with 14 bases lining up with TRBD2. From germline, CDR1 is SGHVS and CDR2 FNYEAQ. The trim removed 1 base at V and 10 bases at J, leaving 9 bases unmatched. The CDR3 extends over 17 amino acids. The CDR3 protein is CASSLGRLAGGLGEQFF. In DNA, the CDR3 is TGTGCCAGCAGCTTAGGCCGACTAGCGGGAGGGCTAGGGGAGCAGTTCTTC.

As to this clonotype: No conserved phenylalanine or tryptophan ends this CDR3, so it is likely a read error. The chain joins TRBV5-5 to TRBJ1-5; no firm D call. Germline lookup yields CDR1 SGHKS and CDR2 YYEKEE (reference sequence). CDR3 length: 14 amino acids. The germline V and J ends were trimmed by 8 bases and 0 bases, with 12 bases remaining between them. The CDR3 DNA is TGTGCCAGTTCGTTTGGCGTTAGCAATCAGCCCCAGCATTAT. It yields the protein CASSFGVSNQPQHY.

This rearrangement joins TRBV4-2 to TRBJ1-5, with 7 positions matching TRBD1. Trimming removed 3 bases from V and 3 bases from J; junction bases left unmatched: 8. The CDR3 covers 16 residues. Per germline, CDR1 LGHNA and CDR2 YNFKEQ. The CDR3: CASSQRTGLDNQPQHF. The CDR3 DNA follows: TGTGCCAGCAGCCAGAGGACAGGATTAGACAATCAGCCCCAGCATTTT.

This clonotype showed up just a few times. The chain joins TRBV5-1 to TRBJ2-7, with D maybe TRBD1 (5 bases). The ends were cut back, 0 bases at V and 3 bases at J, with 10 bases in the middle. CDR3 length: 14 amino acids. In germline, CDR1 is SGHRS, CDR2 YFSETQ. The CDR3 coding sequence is TGCGCCAGCAGCTTGGTGGCAGGGTTCTACGAGCAGTACTTC. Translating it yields CASSLVAGFYEQYF.